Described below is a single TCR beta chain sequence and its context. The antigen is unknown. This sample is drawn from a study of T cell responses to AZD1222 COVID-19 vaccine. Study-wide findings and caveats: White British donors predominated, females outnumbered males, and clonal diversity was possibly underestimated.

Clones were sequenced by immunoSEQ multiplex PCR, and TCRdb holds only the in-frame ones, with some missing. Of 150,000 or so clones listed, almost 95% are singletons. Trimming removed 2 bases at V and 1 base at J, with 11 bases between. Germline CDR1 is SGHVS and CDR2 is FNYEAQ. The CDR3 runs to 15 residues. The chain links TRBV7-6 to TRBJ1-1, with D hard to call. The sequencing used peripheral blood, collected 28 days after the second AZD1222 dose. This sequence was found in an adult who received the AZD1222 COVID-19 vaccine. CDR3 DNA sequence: TGTGCCAGCAGCTTATCAGGCCAGAGGAACACTGAAGCTTTCTTT. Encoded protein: CASSLSGQRNTEAFF.